The 31 T cell receptor beta chains presented below share a single source sample, sequenced in a study of early T cells in non-severe SARS-CoV-2 infection. TCRdb reanalysed the 5' RACE reads using MiXCR and keeps one entry per CDR3 protein. The table has 70,000 or so distinct CDR3 sequences, around 12% seen once. Sequencing was done on a sample of whole blood. These receptors were taken from an adult who was a healthcare worker with PCR-confirmed SARS-CoV-2 infection or an uninfected control (not recorded which).

In this sample, this clonotype turned up many times. The chain combines TRBV7-9 with TRBJ2-3; D unclear. Trimming took off 1 base at V and 2 bases at J, with 7 bases between the two ends. The length of the CDR3 is 14 residues. The V gene's germline CDR1 is SEHNR and CDR2 FQNEAQ (reference sequence). The CDR3: CASSLERSTDTQYF. In DNA, the CDR3 is TGTGCCAGCAGCTTAGAGAGGTCCACAGATACGCAGTATTTT.

This clonotype was seen repeatedly, ten times or more. The V and J genes are TRBV6-5 and TRBJ2-1; 13 positions agree with TRBD2. Germline loops: CDR1 MNHEY, CDR2 SVGAGI. This CDR3 comprises 15 residues. V dropped 6 bases and J dropped 8; count of bases not matched to a gene: 7. The CDR3 nucleotides are TGTGCCAGCAGACGAACTAGCGGGGGGGATCATGAGCAGTTCTTC. It specifies CASRRTSGGDHEQFF.

This clonotype was seen ten or more times. J is TRBJ2-1 and V is TRBV28, with a possible D match to TRBD2 (5 bases). This CDR3 has 15 residues. Trimming stripped 6 bases from V and 4 bases from J, with 16 bases between. CDR1 MDHEN and CDR2 SYDVKM come from the germline V gene. CDR3 sequence: CASSLGKLEYNEQFF. CDR3 nucleotide sequence: TGTGCCAGCAGCTTGGGGAAACTAGAATACAATGAGCAGTTCTTC.

This rearrangement joins TRBV29-1 to TRBJ2-1; D may correspond to TRBD1 or TRBD2 (5 bases each). Germline V gene sequence: CDR1 SQVTM, CDR2 ANQGSEA. Trimming pared 5 bases from V and 0 bases from J, leaving 20 bases between. The CDR3 spans 17 residues. For the CDR3, the DNA is TGCAGCGTTCCGATGGGACGGCCTCATAGCTCCTACAATGAGCAGTTCTTC. Residues: CSVPMGRPHSSYNEQFF.

The V call is TRBV9, the J call TRBJ2-1, with 9 positions matching TRBD2. CDR3 length: 18 residues. The ends lost 4 bases at V and 0 bases at J; junction bases unmatched: 11. Germline lookup yields CDR1 SGDLS and CDR2 YYNGEE. The CDR3 coding sequence is TGTGCCAGCAGCTTGGCGCCCCGGGGACTAGCCTCCTACAATGAGCAGTTCTTC. It yields the protein CASSLAPRGLASYNEQFF.

The rearrangement uses TRBV25-1 and TRBJ1-1, with 7 nucleotides matching TRBD1. After removal of 6 bases from V and 1 base from J, the junction contained 2 bases not matched to a gene. Germline CDR1 is MGHDK and CDR2 is SYGVNS. The CDR3 has 13 residues. DNA for the CDR3: TGTGCCAGCAGAGGGACAGAGAACACTGAAGCTTTCTTT. It is translated as CASRGTENTEAFF. Filled out from reference TRBV25-1 and TRBJ1-1, the complete variable domain reads EADIYQTPRYLVIGTGKKITLECSQTMGHDKMYWYQQDPGMELHLIHYSYGVNSTEKGDLSSESTVSRIRTEHFPLTLESARPSHTSQYLCASRGTENTEAFFGQGTRLTVV.

This clonotype was observed at least ten times. This sequence joins TRBV6-5 and TRBJ2-3; D may be TRBD1 (5 bases). This CDR3 is built from 13 residues. V was trimmed by 7 bases and J by 1 base, leaving 9 bases between them. Germline V CDR1 and CDR2: MNHEY, SVGAGI. The CDR3 is CASTRAGTDTQYF. In DNA form, the CDR3 reads TGTGCCAGCACCAGGGCCGGCACAGATACGCAGTATTTT.

This clonotype showed up many times. The chain has TRBV6-5 and TRBJ1-5, with D unresolved. V gave up 2 bases and J gave up 6 bases, with 11 bases separating them. This CDR3 has 14 residues. Germline lookup yields CDR1 MNHEY and CDR2 SVGAGI. CDR3 in DNA: TGTGCCAGCAGTTACAGTCTAAGGGCTCAGCCCCAGCATTTT. This codes for CASSYSLRAQPQHF.

This chain joins TRBV7-2 and TRBJ1-6, with D uncertain. This CDR3 has 15 residues. The germline V gene encodes CDR1 SGHTA and CDR2 FQGNSA. Deletions cut 3 bases from V and 11 bases from J, with 17 bases between. The CDR3 region is CASSFPRGVRAPLHF. CDR3 coding DNA: TGTGCCAGCAGCTTTCCGCGGGGAGTGAGGGCACCCCTCCACTTT.

This clonotype was detected many times. The chain couples TRBV28 to TRBJ2-7; D is unresolved. The V gene lost 4 bases and the J gene lost 0 bases, with 10 bases spanning the gap. CDR1 is MDHEN, CDR2 SYDVKM, per germline. This CDR3 contains 14 residues. The CDR3 reads CASSYGRISYEQYF. Written as DNA, the CDR3 is TGTGCCAGCAGTTACGGACGGATCTCCTACGAGCAGTACTTC.

The sample holds many counts of this clonotype. The genes are TRBV7-2 and TRBJ2-3; D is undetermined. Trimming left V 2 bases short and J 4 bases short, with 10 bases between. Germline CDR1 SGHTA, CDR2 FQGNSA. CDR3 length: 14 amino acids. The CDR3 reads CASSLSPSPDTQYF. CDR3 coding DNA: TGTGCCAGCAGCTTATCCCCATCCCCAGATACGCAGTATTTT. The whole variable domain, remainder taken from reference TRBV7-2 and TRBJ2-3, is GAGVSQSPSNKVTEKGKDVELRCDPISGHTALYWYRQSLGQGLEFLIYFQGNSAPDKSGLPSDRFSAERTGGSVSTLTIQRTQQEDSAVYLCASSLSPSPDTQYFGPGTRLTVL.

This clonotype appeared many times. The rearrangement uses TRBV28 and TRBJ2-5, with a weak D call TRBD2 (5 bases). V was cut by 3 bases and J by 9 bases, with 11 bases left in between. Germline V gives CDR1 MDHEN, CDR2 SYDVKM. This CDR3 region has 12 residues. CDR3 amino acids: CASSFSWGAQYF. CDR3 coding DNA: TGTGCCAGCAGTTTCTCCTGGGGAGCCCAGTACTTC.

This clonotype was recorded at least ten times. The chain combines TRBV18 with TRBJ1-4; 7 bases align to TRBD1. Germline CDR1 reads KGHSH; CDR2 reads LQKENI. V shed 0 bases and J 4 bases; nucleotides not matched to a gene: 2. CDR3 size: 15 residues. DNA for the CDR3: TGTGCCAGCTCACCACCCAGACAGGGTAATGAAAAACTGTTTTTT. It translates to CASSPPRQGNEKLFF.

The V and J genes are TRBV29-1 and TRBJ2-7; perhaps D is TRBD1 or TRBD2 (5 bases each). CDR1 is SQVTM, CDR2 ANQGSEA, per germline. V was shortened by 6 bases and J by 8 bases, with 14 bases between the two germline ends. The CDR3 length is 11 residues. The CDR3 spells CSVGTVRKQYF. CDR3 sequence (DNA): TGCAGCGTCGGGACCGTGAGGAAGCAGTACTTC.

This clonotype was recorded many times. The chain carries TRBV6-2 or TRBV6-3 and TRBJ2-2; D possibly corresponds to TRBD2 (6 bases). V gave up 4 bases and J gave up 5 bases, with 11 bases separating them. The CDR3 covers 14 residues. Germline CDR1 is MNHEY and CDR2 is SVGEGT. The CDR3 DNA sequence: TGTGCCAGCAGTTGGCCTCTAGCGACCGGGGAGCTGTTTTTT. Translation gives CASSWPLATGELFF.

This clonotype was seen ten or more times. This chain joins TRBV7-9 and TRBJ1-3; 7 bases are shared with TRBD1. J was trimmed by 2 bases and V by 1 base; bases with no gene match: 2. The CDR3 loop spans 15 amino acids. The germline gives CDR1 SEHNR, CDR2 FQNEAQ (reference sequence). The CDR3, as DNA: TGTGCCAGCAGCTTAGTCGGACAGGCTGGAAACACCATATATTTT. The encoded protein is CASSLVGQAGNTIYF.

The chain carries TRBV6-5 and TRBJ2-3, with a possible D match to TRBD1 (6 bases). Germline V lookup: CDR1 MNHEY, CDR2 SVGAGI. This CDR3 region has 13 residues. Trimming left V 6 bases short and J 3 bases short, with 10 bases between. CDR3 DNA: TGTGCCAGCAGACAGGGTAGGACAGATACGCAGTATTTT. Amino acid sequence: CASRQGRTDTQYF.

This clonotype came up many times. The DNA is omitted, as the CDR3 cannot be located on it reliably, and the CDR3 follows TCRdb's listing. The rearrangement links TRBV21-1 to TRBJ1-2; TRBD1 is the table's D call and was not checked against the DNA. TRBV21-1 is labeled a pseudogene. The CDR3 is 17 amino acids in total, end residues counted. CDR3 residues: CASSKVGSGNPCYGYTF.

This clonotype was picked up many times. V gene TRBV7-9 combines with J gene TRBJ2-3; D unclear. Germline V gene lookup returns CDR1 SEHNR and CDR2 FQNEAQ (reference sequence). V lost 5 bases and J 0 bases, leaving 12 bases between the germline ends. The CDR3 extends over 15 amino acids. In DNA form, the CDR3 reads TGTGCCAGCAGCCGTTCCACAGTCAGCACAGATACGCAGTATTTT. Amino acid sequence: CASSRSTVSTDTQYF.

This clonotype was recorded many times. The J gene is TRBJ2-1, the V gene TRBV20-1, with 7 bases that match TRBD1. The germline CDR1 and CDR2 sequences are DFQATT and SNEGSKA (reference sequence). After removal of 6 bases from V and 5 bases from J, the junction contained 4 bases not matched to a gene. The CDR3 sequence is 12 residues long. CDR3 amino acids: CSAPGQDNEQFF. The CDR3 coding sequence is TGCAGTGCCCCTGGACAGGACAATGAGCAGTTCTTC.

A few counts support this clonotype. The genes are TRBV29-1 and TRBJ2-7; D ambiguous. Germline V lookup: CDR1 SQVTM, CDR2 ANQGSEA. The CDR3 covers 14 residues. V gave up 7 bases and J gave up 7 bases, with 23 bases separating them. The CDR3 DNA is TGCAGCGCCAGCCCCACCGGACGGTTCAGGGAGCAGTACTTC. This gives the protein CSASPTGRFREQYF.

This clonotype showed up many times. This sequence joins TRBV4-2 and TRBJ2-5; D ambiguous. CDR1 and CDR2 (germline): LGHNA, YNFKEQ. The CDR3 has 15 amino acids. Trimming shortened V by 4 bases and J by 5 bases, and 17 bases separated the two germline ends. In DNA form, the CDR3 reads TGTGCCAGCAGCCGAAGACCGGCGAAGGACGAGACCCAGTACTTC. Translating gives CASSRRPAKDETQYF.

This clonotype was observed many times. The chain links TRBV5-1 to TRBJ2-1, with a tentative D call TRBD2 (5 bases). The length of the CDR3 is 14 residues. Looked up from germline, CDR1 is SGHRS and CDR2 is YFSETQ. The V and J ends lost 0 bases and 10 bases respectively, with 14 bases between them. CDR3 amino acids: CASSLGLGSIEQFF. Written as DNA, the CDR3 is TGCGCCAGCAGCTTGGGCCTGGGGAGTATCGAGCAGTTCTTC.

V is TRBV6-2 or TRBV6-3 and J is TRBJ2-3; perhaps D is TRBD1 or TRBD2 (5 bases each). The V gene's germline CDR1 is MNHEY and CDR2 SVGEGT. V lost 8 bases and J lost 4, with 19 bases in between. This CDR3 has 15 residues. DNA for the CDR3: TGTGCCAGCTGTTCTAGAGGGGTGGAGGCAGATACGCAGTATTTT. Residues: CASCSRGVEADTQYF.

This clonotype was observed at least ten times. The chain uses TRBV19 and TRBJ2-1; weak D call: TRBD1 (6 bases). The CDR3 has 12 residues. The ends were cut back, 5 bases at V and 7 bases at J, with 9 bases in the middle. Germline V gives CDR1 LNHDA, CDR2 SQIVND (reference sequence). The CDR3 DNA is TGTGCCAGTAGTTGGACAGTGAATGAGCAGTTCTTC. As protein: CASSWTVNEQFF. The whole variable domain, filled in from reference TRBV19 and TRBJ2-1, reads DGGITQSPKYLFRKEGQNVTLSCEQNLNHDAMYWYRQDPGQGLRLIYYSQIVNDFQKGDIAEGYSVSREKKESFPLTVTSAQKNPTAFYLCASSWTVNEQFFGPGTRLTVL.

This clonotype is a singleton in its sample. This chain uses TRBV3-1 with TRBJ2-1; 12 bases map to TRBD2. The CDR3 runs 16 residues. After removal of 3 bases from V and 15 bases from J, the junction contained 15 bases not matched to a gene. Germline CDR1 and CDR2: LGHDT and YNNKEL (reference sequence). CDR3 sequence (DNA): TGTGCCAGCAGCCAGTCCGGGACTAGCGGGTCTCTCCTCCCGTTCTTC. It encodes CASSQSGTSGSLLPFF.

This clonotype occurred once. The chain links TRBV27 to TRBJ2-3; no firm D call. Trimming removed 2 bases from V and 2 bases from J, with 14 bases in between. Germline CDR1 reads MNHEY; CDR2 reads SMNVEV (reference sequence). This CDR3 contains 16 residues. CDR3 in DNA: TGTGCCAGCAGTTTAAACGGCGATCTAATCACAGATACGCAGTATTTT. Protein: CASSLNGDLITDTQYF.

The genes are TRBV6-2 or TRBV6-3 and TRBJ2-1; 10 positions agree with TRBD1. Unmatched junction bases numbered 5, after V lost 10 bases and J lost 5 bases. Germline V lookup: CDR1 MNHEY, CDR2 SVGEGT. The CDR3 has 13 amino acids. The CDR3 coding sequence is TGTGCCACCGGGACAGGGGCCCACAATGAGCAGTTCTTC. Amino acid sequence: CATGTGAHNEQFF.

The chain links TRBV20-1 to TRBJ2-3, with D possibly matching TRBD2 (5 bases). The CDR3 contains 12 residues. Trimming took off 0 bases at V and 7 bases at J, with 8 bases between the two ends. Germline-derived CDR1 and CDR2 are DFQATT and SNEGSKA (reference sequence). The DNA for the CDR3 is TGCAGTGCTAGAGATCTAGCCCATACGCAGTATTTT. This sequence encodes CSARDLAHTQYF.

This clonotype was seen repeatedly, ten times or more. The chain links TRBV6-5 to TRBJ2-2; unclear D gene. The germline CDR1 and CDR2 sequences are MNHEY and SVGAGI. The V gene lost 6 bases and the J gene lost 7 bases, with 12 bases spanning the gap. The CDR3 extends over 13 amino acids. CDR3 protein: CASSLDTRGELFF. For the CDR3, the DNA is TGTGCCAGCAGCCTAGACACCCGCGGGGAGCTGTTTTTT.

There are many counts of this clonotype. The chain joins TRBV4-3 to TRBJ2-7; D may be TRBD1 (6 bases). Germline CDR1 LGHNA, CDR2 YSLEER. V lost 3 bases and J lost 2, with 11 bases in between. CDR3 size: 14 residues. CDR3 nucleotide sequence: TGCGCCAGCAGCCACCAACAGGGTGCCTACGAGCAGTACTTC. Protein: CASSHQQGAYEQYF.